One and the same sample provided the 25 T cell receptor beta chains below, sequenced in a study of T cell responses to AZD1222 COVID-19 vaccine. Method: immunoSEQ multiplex PCR; TCRdb's copy keeps in-frame clones and lacks some. The sample contains 140,000 to 150,000 clones, about 90% of which appear only once. Sequenced material: peripheral blood, taken on day 0 of AZD1222 vaccination. The receptors were sampled from an adult in good health.

The J gene is TRBJ1-1, the V gene TRBV6-2 or TRBV6-3; D call uncertain. CDR1 MNHEY and CDR2 SVGEGT come from the germline V gene. The CDR3 is made up of 14 amino acids. Trimming left V 6 bases short and J 4 bases short, with 15 bases between. CDR3 nucleotide sequence: TGTGCCAGCAGCGTTGGTTTTGGGAGCACTGAAGCTTTCTTT. Its protein is CASSVGFGSTEAFF.

V gene TRBV6-2 or TRBV6-3 combines with J gene TRBJ1-2; no firm D call. CDR1 and CDR2 (germline): MNHEY, SVGEGT. Trimming removed 5 bases from V and 7 bases from J, with 8 bases in between. The CDR3 sequence is 11 residues long. The DNA of the CDR3 is TGTGCCAGCAGTGGAACAATTGGCTACACCTTC. Translating it yields CASSGTIGYTF.

The chain carries TRBV15 and TRBJ1-2; unclear D gene. The CDR3 runs to 15 residues. Germline V gene lookup returns CDR1 LNHNV and CDR2 YYDKDF (reference sequence). V was clipped by 0 bases and J by 4 bases, with 12 bases between them. CDR3 bases: TGTGCCACCAGCAGAGATAGGTCGGGGAGCTATGGCTACACCTTC. It specifies CATSRDRSGSYGYTF.

This rearrangement joins TRBV27 to TRBJ1-4, with TRBD1 identical over 8 bases. V lost 5 bases, J lost 8 bases, and 10 bases stayed unmatched. The CDR3 runs to 15 residues. Germline-derived CDR1 and CDR2 are MNHEY and SMNVEV (reference sequence). In nucleotides, the CDR3 is TGTGCCAGCAGTCTAATACAGGGGGAGGGCGAAAAACTGTTTTTT. It encodes CASSLIQGEGEKLFF.

The rearrangement joins TRBV12-5 to TRBJ1-2; D is undetermined. V dropped 5 bases and J dropped 4 bases, with 14 bases sitting between them. The CDR3 has 14 residues. Germline-derived CDR1 and CDR2 are LGHNT and FRNRAP. CDR3 sequence: CASGGPPESYGYTF. CDR3 nucleotides: TGTGCTAGTGGTGGCCCCCCTGAATCCTATGGCTACACCTTC.

The chain carries TRBV7-2 and TRBJ2-5, with 9 bases fitting TRBD1. Germline lookup yields CDR1 SGHTA and CDR2 FQGNSA. The CDR3 is 15 residues long. V lost 0 bases and J lost 5; bases outside the gene matches: 4. The CDR3 protein is CASSLATGGVETQYF. The CDR3 DNA sequence: TGTGCCAGCAGCTTAGCCACAGGGGGCGTGGAGACCCAGTACTTC.

The CDR3 nucleotides are TGTGCCAGCTCACCCACAGGGGGCCTCGGGGAGCTGTTTTTT. Protein sequence: CASSPTGGLGELFF. J is TRBJ2-2 and V is TRBV18; 9 bases are a match to TRBD1. V trimming: 3 bases; J trimming: 7 bases; junction bases outside the gene matches: 3. The CDR3 is made up of 14 amino acids. The germline gives CDR1 KGHSH, CDR2 LQKENI.

The gene calls are TRBV4-1 and TRBJ2-1; no firm D call. Germline V gene lookup returns CDR1 MGHRA and CDR2 YSYEKL. The germline V and J ends were trimmed by 0 bases and 3 bases, with 15 bases remaining between them. The CDR3 covers 17 residues. The CDR3 is CASSQESALGFYNEQFF. DNA of the CDR3: TGCGCCAGCAGCCAAGAAAGCGCTCTTGGCTTCTACAATGAGCAGTTCTTC.

V usage is TRBV7-2 and J usage is TRBJ2-7, with 8 bases fitting TRBD1. Germline CDR1 SGHTA, CDR2 FQGNSA. V shed 0 bases, J shed 0 bases, and the junction held 1 base outside the gene matches. There are 15 residues in the CDR3. CDR3 nucleotides: TGTGCCAGCAGCTTAGCTGACAGGGGCTCCTACGAGCAGTACTTC. Encoded protein: CASSLADRGSYEQYF.

The genes are TRBV28 and TRBJ1-2; a possible D gene is TRBD1 (5 bases). The V gene's germline CDR1 is MDHEN and CDR2 SYDVKM. Trimming removed 10 bases from V and 2 bases from J, with 11 bases in between. The CDR3 is 12 amino acids. The CDR3 DNA sequence: TGTGCCACCCACGACAGCAACTATGGCTACACCTTC. Translation: CATHDSNYGYTF.

The genes are TRBV7-4 and TRBJ1-1; 9 positions agree with TRBD1. Germline V gene lookup returns CDR1 SGHVT and CDR2 SQSDAQ. The V segment lost 5 bases and the J segment 5 bases; nucleotides outside the gene matches: 9. The CDR3 spans 15 residues. CDR3 in amino acids: CASSAPGQGRTEAFF. DNA of the CDR3: TGTGCCAGCAGCGCTCCGGGACAGGGACGGACTGAAGCTTTCTTT.

The gene calls are TRBV4-2 and TRBJ1-2, with unresolved D. The V gene lost 0 bases and the J gene lost 8 bases, with 16 bases spanning the gap. The germline V gene encodes CDR1 LGHNA and CDR2 YNFKEQ. The CDR3 sequence is 15 residues long. The CDR3 reads CASSQDLIGARGYTF. DNA of the CDR3: TGTGCCAGCAGCCAAGATCTGATCGGAGCCCGGGGCTACACCTTC.

The chain is built from TRBV11-2 and TRBJ2-7; TRBD1 aligns across 10 bases. V gave up 5 bases and J gave up 3 bases; unmatched junction bases: 7. CDR3 size: 15 residues. Germline V gene lookup returns CDR1 SGHAT and CDR2 FQNNGV. The CDR3 reads CASSATGTGVYEQYF. In DNA form, the CDR3 reads TGTGCCAGCAGCGCGACCGGGACAGGGGTCTACGAGCAGTACTTC.

DNA of the CDR3: TGTGCCAGCAGCCCCCCCGGGCCCGGAGGATATGGCTACACCTTC. It specifies CASSPPGPGGYGYTF. J is TRBJ1-2 and V is TRBV28, with no clear D. The CDR3 sequence is 15 residues long. CDR1 is MDHEN, CDR2 SYDVKM, per germline. Trimming pared 6 bases from V and 5 bases from J, leaving 19 bases between.

Here the CDR3 reads CASSLTIAGPGELFF. CDR3 in DNA: TGTGCCAGCAGTTTGACTATAGCGGGCCCCGGGGAGCTGTTTTTT. This chain uses TRBV28 with TRBJ2-2, with 7 bases matching TRBD2. The J segment lost 6 bases and the V segment lost 3 bases, leaving 7 bases of the junction unmatched. The CDR3 extends over 15 amino acids. CDR1 is MDHEN and CDR2 is SYDVKM in the germline V gene. Supplemented by reference TRBV28 and TRBJ2-2, the full variable domain reads DVKVTQSSRYLVKRTGEKVFLECVQDMDHENMFWYRQDPGLGLRLIYFSYDVKMKEKGDIPEGYSVSREKKERFSLILESASTNQTSMYLCASSLTIAGPGELFFGEGSRLTVL.

The chain has TRBV9 and TRBJ2-1; no clear D gene. The germline gives CDR1 SGDLS, CDR2 YYNGEE. V lost 0 bases, J lost 9 bases, and 4 bases lay in between. The CDR3 is 11 residues long. CDR3 protein: CASSVGVEQFF. In DNA form, the CDR3 reads TGTGCCAGCAGCGTAGGAGTTGAGCAGTTCTTC.

This clone was picked up one time. The identical CDR3 is also encoded by other nucleotide sequences in the sample. The V and J genes are TRBV19 and TRBJ1-4; D ambiguous. CDR1 LNHDA and CDR2 SQIVND come from the germline V gene (reference sequence). V lost 2 bases and J lost 7, with 5 bases in between. The CDR3 runs to 12 residues. The CDR3 is CASSIRSEKLFF. The CDR3 nucleotides read TGTGCCAGTAGTATAAGGAGTGAAAAACTGTTTTTT.

The rearrangement joins TRBV4-1 to TRBJ2-3; 9 positions match TRBD2. With 3 bases clipped from V and 6 bases from J, the junction kept 10 bases outside the gene matches. Germline V gene lookup returns CDR1 MGHRA and CDR2 YSYEKL. The CDR3 consists of 16 residues. CDR3 nucleotide sequence: TGCGCCAGCAGCCACGTGGTTAGCGGGAGCCTTGATACGCAGTATTTT. Translation: CASSHVVSGSLDTQYF.

This chain joins TRBV5-1 and TRBJ2-2; unclear D gene. There are 15 residues in the CDR3. Trimming removed 0 bases from V and 4 bases from J, with 10 bases in between. CDR1 is SGHRS and CDR2 is YFSETQ in the germline V gene. CDR3 sequence reads: CASSLDRAATGELFF. The DNA for the CDR3 is TGCGCCAGCAGCTTGGATAGGGCGGCCACCGGGGAGCTGTTTTTT.

DNA for the CDR3: TGTGCCAGCAGTGGGGGACAGGGCGTAATCTCCTACGAGCAGTACTTC. Translated, it gives CASSGGQGVISYEQYF. The chain uses TRBV2 and TRBJ2-7, with 9 nucleotides matching TRBD1. Trimming cost V 4 bases and J 0 bases; bases outside gene matches: 7. Looked up from germline, CDR1 is SNHLY and CDR2 is FYNNEI. The CDR3 is made up of 16 amino acids. The whole variable domain, remainder taken from reference TRBV2 and TRBJ2-7, is EPEVTQTPSHQVTQMGQEVILRCVPISNHLYFYWYRQILGQKVEFLVSFYNNEISEKSEIFDDQFSVERPDGSNFTLKIRSTKLEDSAMYFCASSGGQGVISYEQYFGPGTRLTVT.

The chain joins TRBV7-6 to TRBJ1-3; D remains unclear. Trimming pared 0 bases from V and 0 bases from J, leaving 18 bases between. This CDR3 has 19 residues. Looked up from germline, CDR1 is SGHVS and CDR2 is FNYEAQ. The CDR3: CASSLAPQRRITSGNTIYF. DNA of the CDR3: TGTGCCAGCAGCTTAGCGCCCCAAAGGAGAATAACCTCTGGAAACACCATATATTTT.

The chain couples TRBV10-2 to TRBJ2-1, with D tentatively TRBD2 (6 bases). V shed 4 bases and J shed 0 bases, with 16 bases lying between them. Germline V gives CDR1 WSHSY, CDR2 SAAADI. The CDR3 covers 17 residues. The chain's CDR3 is CASSGGVWGSSYNEQFF. The CDR3 region has the DNA TGCGCCAGCAGTGGGGGGGTTTGGGGAAGCTCCTACAATGAGCAGTTCTTC.

This chain connects TRBV7-9 to TRBJ1-5; D is unresolved. CDR3 length: 12 amino acids. V lost 4 bases, J lost 4 bases, and 5 bases lay in between. Germline lookup yields CDR1 SEHNR and CDR2 FQNEAQ (reference sequence). The CDR3 nucleotides read TGTGCCAGCAGCTCCCCAAATCAGCCCCAGCATTTT. Translated, it gives CASSSPNQPQHF.

The chain links TRBV19 to TRBJ2-7, with a tentative D call TRBD1 (6 bases). This CDR3 has 15 amino acids. V was shortened by 6 bases and J by 0 bases, with 15 bases between the two germline ends. Germline-derived CDR1 and CDR2 are LNHDA and SQIVND (reference sequence). CDR3 sequence: CASSSRGMSSYEQYF. CDR3 in DNA: TGTGCCAGTAGCTCCAGGGGTATGAGCTCCTACGAGCAGTACTTC.

The gene calls are TRBV3-1 (or the pseudogene TRBV3-2) and TRBJ2-7; D unresolved. With 4 bases removed from V and 7 bases from J, the gap between germline ends came to 14 bases. In germline, CDR1 is LGHDT, CDR2 YNNKEL (reference sequence). This CDR3 has 13 amino acids. CDR3 bases: TGTGCCAGCAGCCGAACCCCCCCATATGAGCAGTACTTC. Translated: CASSRTPPYEQYF.